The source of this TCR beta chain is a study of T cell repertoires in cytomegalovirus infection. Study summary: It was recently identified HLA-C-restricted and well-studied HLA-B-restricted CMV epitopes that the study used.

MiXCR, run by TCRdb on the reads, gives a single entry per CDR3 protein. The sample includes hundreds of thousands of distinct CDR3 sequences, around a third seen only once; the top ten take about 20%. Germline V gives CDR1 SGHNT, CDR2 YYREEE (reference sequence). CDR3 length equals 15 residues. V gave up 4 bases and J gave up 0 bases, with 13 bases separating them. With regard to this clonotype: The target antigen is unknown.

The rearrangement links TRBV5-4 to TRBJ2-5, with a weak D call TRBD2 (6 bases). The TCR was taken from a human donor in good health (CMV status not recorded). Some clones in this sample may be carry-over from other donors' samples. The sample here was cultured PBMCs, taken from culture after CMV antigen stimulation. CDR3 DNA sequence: TGTGCCAGCAGCAGAGAGGGACTGTACCAAGAGACCCAGTACTTC. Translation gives CASSREGLYQETQYF. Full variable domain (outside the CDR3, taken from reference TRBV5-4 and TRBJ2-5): ETGVTQSPTHLIKTRGQQVTLRCSSQSGHNTVSWYQQALGQGPQFIFQYYREEENGRGNFPPRFSGLQFPNYSSELNVNALELDDSALYLCASSREGLYQETQYFGPGTRLLVL.